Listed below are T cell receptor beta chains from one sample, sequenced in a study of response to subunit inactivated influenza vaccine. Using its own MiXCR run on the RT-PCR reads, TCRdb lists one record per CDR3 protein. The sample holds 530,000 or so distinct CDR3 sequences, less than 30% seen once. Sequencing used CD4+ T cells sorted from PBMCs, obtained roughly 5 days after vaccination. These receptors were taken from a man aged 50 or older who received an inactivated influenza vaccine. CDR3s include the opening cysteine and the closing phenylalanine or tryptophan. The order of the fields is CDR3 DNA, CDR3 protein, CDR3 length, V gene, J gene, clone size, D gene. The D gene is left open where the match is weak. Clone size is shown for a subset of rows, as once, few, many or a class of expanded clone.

CDR3 DNA: TGTGCCAGCACTTTGGCTGCCCGGTTTGATGATCCCCAGCATTTT; CDR3 protein: CASTLAARFDDPQHF; CDR3 length: 15; V gene: TRBV2; J gene: TRBJ1-5; clone size: many; D gene: .
CDR3 DNA: TGTGCCAGCAGCTTTCCGGGACAGCGGGATGATGAGCAGTTCTTC; CDR3 protein: CASSFPGQRDDEQFF; CDR3 length: 15; V gene: TRBV7-6; J gene: TRBJ2-1; clone size: few; D gene: .
CDR3 DNA: TGTGCCAGCAGCTTAGTAGCGGGGGGCGGCATTCAGTACTTC; CDR3 protein: CASSLVAGGGIQYF; CDR3 length: 14; V gene: TRBV11-2; J gene: TRBJ2-4; clone size: .; D gene: TRBD2
CDR3 DNA: TGCAGTGCGCCACGCGGGGACGGGGCCTACGAGCAGTACTTC; CDR3 protein: CSAPRGDGAYEQYF; CDR3 length: 14; V gene: TRBV20-1; J gene: TRBJ2-7; clone size: .; D gene: .
CDR3 DNA: TGCAGTGTCGCCCCGGGGGGCAGAACTGAAGCTTTCTTT; CDR3 protein: CSVAPGGRTEAFF; CDR3 length: 13; V gene: TRBV20-1; J gene: TRBJ1-1; clone size: few; D gene: .
CDR3 DNA: TGCGCCAGCAGCCAACGTCAGGTTGATACGCAGTATTTT; CDR3 protein: CASSQRQVDTQYF; CDR3 length: 13; V gene: TRBV4-3; J gene: TRBJ2-3; clone size: .; D gene: .
CDR3 DNA: TGCAGTGCTACAAGGGGCGAGGAAGAAAAACTGTTTTTT; CDR3 protein: CSATRGEEEKLFF; CDR3 length: 13; V gene: TRBV20-1; J gene: TRBJ1-4; clone size: .; D gene: .
CDR3 DNA: TGTGCCAGCAGCACGCAGGGGGGGGTGAACACTGAAGCTTTCTTT; CDR3 protein: CASSTQGGVNTEAFF; CDR3 length: 15; V gene: TRBV7-9; J gene: TRBJ1-1; clone size: few; D gene: TRBD1
CDR3 DNA: TGCAGTGCTAGACGGGGGGACTTCCCCTACGAGCAGTACTTC; CDR3 protein: CSARRGDFPYEQYF; CDR3 length: 14; V gene: TRBV20-1; J gene: TRBJ2-7; clone size: few; D gene: TRBD2
CDR3 DNA: TGTGCCAGCAGCGGAGGACTAGCGGGTGAGCAGTTCTTC; CDR3 protein: CASSGGLAGEQFF; CDR3 length: 13; V gene: TRBV12-3/TRBV12-4; J gene: TRBJ2-1; clone size: .; D gene: TRBD2
CDR3 DNA: TGCGCCAGCAGTATGGCGGGACTAGCGGGAGTTGTTGGCAAAAACATTCAGTACTTC; CDR3 protein: CASSMAGLAGVVGKNIQYF; CDR3 length: 19; V gene: TRBV5-1; J gene: TRBJ2-4; clone size: .; D gene: TRBD2
CDR3 DNA: TGTGCCAGCAGTTACTCGACAGGGGGGTACGGACAGCCCCAGCATTTT; CDR3 protein: CASSYSTGGYGQPQHF; CDR3 length: 16; V gene: TRBV6-5; J gene: TRBJ1-5; clone size: .; D gene: TRBD1
CDR3 DNA: TGCAGTCCGGGACAGGGGGATGGCTACACCTTC; CDR3 protein: CSPGQGDGYTF; CDR3 length: 11; V gene: TRBV20-1; J gene: TRBJ1-2; clone size: .; D gene: TRBD1
CDR3 DNA: TGTGCCAGCAGCCAAGCCATTAACACCGGGGAGCTGTTTTTT; CDR3 protein: CASSQAINTGELFF; CDR3 length: 14; V gene: TRBV14; J gene: TRBJ2-2; clone size: .; D gene: .
CDR3 DNA: TGCGCCAGCAGCCAAGATGCGGGACGATTGAATTCACCCCTCCACTTT; CDR3 protein: CASSQDAGRLNSPLHF; CDR3 length: 16; V gene: TRBV4-1; J gene: TRBJ1-6; clone size: .; D gene: .
CDR3 DNA: TGCAGTGCCCTAAGACCTGAGGCCCAGTACTTC; CDR3 protein: CSALRPEAQYF; CDR3 length: 11; V gene: TRBV20-1; J gene: TRBJ2-5; clone size: .; D gene: .
CDR3 DNA: TGTGCCAGCAGCATCACCGGGACAGGGGCCTTCGTGCAGTACTTC; CDR3 protein: CASSITGTGAFVQYF; CDR3 length: 15; V gene: TRBV7-2; J gene: TRBJ2-7; clone size: few; D gene: TRBD1
CDR3 DNA: TGTGCCGCGACAGGGAGCACAGATACGCAGTATTTT; CDR3 protein: CAATGSTDTQYF; CDR3 length: 12; V gene: TRBV10-3; J gene: TRBJ2-3; clone size: .; D gene: TRBD1
CDR3 DNA: TGTGCCAGCAGCCCCGGCTCGGGGGGCTACGGGGAGCAGTACTTC; CDR3 protein: CASSPGSGGYGEQYF; CDR3 length: 15; V gene: TRBV12-3/TRBV12-4; J gene: TRBJ2-7; clone size: many; D gene: .
CDR3 DNA: TGTGCCAGCAGCTTAGTTGGTAGGACGGACACTACGGAGCAGTACTTC; CDR3 protein: CASSLVGRTDTTEQYF; CDR3 length: 16; V gene: TRBV7-2; J gene: TRBJ2-7; clone size: .; D gene: .
CDR3 DNA: TGTGCCAGCAGTTCCAGAGTCGGGACTAGCGGGGACAGGACGCAGTATTTT; CDR3 protein: CASSSRVGTSGDRTQYF; CDR3 length: 17; V gene: TRBV28; J gene: TRBJ2-3; clone size: few; D gene: TRBD2
CDR3 DNA: TGTGCCAGCAGCCAAGGAACAGGGGGGAATCAGCCCCAGCATTTT; CDR3 protein: CASSQGTGGNQPQHF; CDR3 length: 15; V gene: TRBV3-1; J gene: TRBJ1-5; clone size: many; D gene: TRBD1
CDR3 DNA: TGTGCCAGCAGCCAAATACAGGTTCCGGAGCTGTTTTTT; CDR3 protein: CASSQIQVPELFF; CDR3 length: 13; V gene: TRBV4-2; J gene: TRBJ2-2; clone size: .; D gene: .
CDR3 DNA: TGTGCCAGCAGACTAGCTGGGGACAATGAGCAGTTCTTC; CDR3 protein: CASRLAGDNEQFF; CDR3 length: 13; V gene: TRBV6-2/TRBV6-3; J gene: TRBJ2-1; clone size: few; D gene: .
CDR3 DNA: TGCGCCAGCAGCTTCGACGGGAGGGCGCGGGAGACCCAGTACTTC; CDR3 protein: CASSFDGRARETQYF; CDR3 length: 15; V gene: TRBV5-1; J gene: TRBJ2-5; clone size: few; D gene: TRBD2
CDR3 DNA: TGCAGTGCTAGAGAGGAACCAATATTTTCGAGCTTCAACCAAGAGACCCAGTACTTC; CDR3 protein: CSAREEPIFSSFNQETQYF; CDR3 length: 19; V gene: TRBV20-1; J gene: TRBJ2-5; clone size: many; D gene: .
CDR3 DNA: TGTGCCAGCAGCCAGCGTGAAGCAGCTAAGCAGTTCTTC; CDR3 protein: CASSQREAAKQFF; CDR3 length: 13; V gene: TRBV3-1; J gene: TRBJ2-1; clone size: few; D gene: .
CDR3 DNA: TGCGCCAGCAGCCCCTCGTACGACGAGCAGTACTTC; CDR3 protein: CASSPSYDEQYF; CDR3 length: 12; V gene: TRBV5-1; J gene: TRBJ2-7; clone size: once; D gene: .
CDR3 DNA: TGTGCCAGCAGCTTGGTTAGGACTAGCTATTACGAGCAGTACTTC; CDR3 protein: CASSLVRTSYYEQYF; CDR3 length: 15; V gene: TRBV5-6; J gene: TRBJ2-7; clone size: few; D gene: TRBD2
CDR3 DNA: TGTGCCAGCAGTGAAGCCGGGACAGGGATTAATGAAAAACTGTTTTTT; CDR3 protein: CASSEAGTGINEKLFF; CDR3 length: 16; V gene: TRBV9; J gene: TRBJ1-4; clone size: .; D gene: TRBD1
CDR3 DNA: TGTGCCAGCAGTTTATCAGGAAGTGGCTACACCTTC; CDR3 protein: CASSLSGSGYTF; CDR3 length: 12; V gene: TRBV27; J gene: TRBJ1-2; clone size: .; D gene: .
CDR3 DNA: TGTGCCAGCGACCCCGGGACAGGGGCCATCTACGAGCAGTACTTC; CDR3 protein: CASDPGTGAIYEQYF; CDR3 length: 15; V gene: TRBV2; J gene: TRBJ2-7; clone size: many; D gene: TRBD1
CDR3 DNA: TGTGCCACCAGCTTCTGGCAGCAGGAGACCCAGTACTTC; CDR3 protein: CATSFWQQETQYF; CDR3 length: 13; V gene: TRBV24-1; J gene: TRBJ2-5; clone size: .; D gene: .
CDR3 DNA: TGTGCCAGCAGTACCGCCCGCGGGGGCTTCATTAGTACCGGGGAGCTGTTTTTT; CDR3 protein: CASSTARGGFISTGELFF; CDR3 length: 18; V gene: TRBV6-2/TRBV6-3; J gene: TRBJ2-2; clone size: .; D gene: .
CDR3 DNA: TGTGCCAGCAGCTCTTCCCGGGTACTAGCGGGAGCCTACAATGAGCAGTTCTTC; CDR3 protein: CASSSSRVLAGAYNEQFF; CDR3 length: 18; V gene: TRBV13; J gene: TRBJ2-1; clone size: .; D gene: TRBD2
CDR3 DNA: TGTGCCAGCAGTGAAGCAAGGGGCCTCTATGGCTACACCTTC; CDR3 protein: CASSEARGLYGYTF; CDR3 length: 14; V gene: TRBV6-1; J gene: TRBJ1-2; clone size: .; D gene: .
CDR3 DNA: TGTGCCAGCAGCCGAACCGGGACTATCAATGAGCAGTTCTTC; CDR3 protein: CASSRTGTINEQFF; CDR3 length: 14; V gene: TRBV7-2; J gene: TRBJ2-1; clone size: many; D gene: TRBD2
CDR3 DNA: TGCAGTGCGAGGGGGTCGGCGGGGGCTTACAATGAGCAGTTCTTC; CDR3 protein: CSARGSAGAYNEQFF; CDR3 length: 15; V gene: TRBV20-1; J gene: TRBJ2-1; clone size: .; D gene: .
CDR3 DNA: TGTGCCACCAGGAGGGCTGGGACAGCCTACAATGAGCAGTTCTTC; CDR3 protein: CATRRAGTAYNEQFF; CDR3 length: 15; V gene: TRBV6-2/TRBV6-3; J gene: TRBJ2-1; clone size: .; D gene: .
CDR3 DNA: TGCGCCAGCAGCCTCGGTGTGGGGCCCTATGGCTACACCTTC; CDR3 protein: CASSLGVGPYGYTF; CDR3 length: 14; V gene: TRBV4-3; J gene: TRBJ1-2; clone size: .; D gene: .
CDR3 DNA: TGTGCCAGCAGCTTCATTGGGGCTAGCCACGAGCAGTACTTC; CDR3 protein: CASSFIGASHEQYF; CDR3 length: 14; V gene: TRBV7-2; J gene: TRBJ2-7; clone size: few; D gene: .
CDR3 DNA: TGTGCCAGCAGGGGGGGACCCGGGGAGCTGTTTTTT; CDR3 protein: CASRGGPGELFF; CDR3 length: 12; V gene: TRBV5-6; J gene: TRBJ2-2; clone size: .; D gene: .
CDR3 DNA: TGCAGTGCTAGTAGCCCACCCTACGAGCAGTACTTC; CDR3 protein: CSASSPPYEQYF; CDR3 length: 12; V gene: TRBV20-1; J gene: TRBJ2-7; clone size: few; D gene: .
CDR3 DNA: TGTGCCATCAGCCAGGGACAGGTGGGAGGCTACGAGCAGTACTTC; CDR3 protein: CAISQGQVGGYEQYF; CDR3 length: 15; V gene: TRBV10-3; J gene: TRBJ2-7; clone size: few; D gene: TRBD1
CDR3 DNA: TGTGCCAGCAGCTCCAGGGGGAGGGCAGATACGCAGTATTTT; CDR3 protein: CASSSRGRADTQYF; CDR3 length: 14; V gene: TRBV7-6; J gene: TRBJ2-3; clone size: few; D gene: .
CDR3 DNA: TGTGCCAGCAGTTTGTCTTGGAGGCAGACCCAGTACTTC; CDR3 protein: CASSLSWRQTQYF; CDR3 length: 13; V gene: TRBV12-3/TRBV12-4; J gene: TRBJ2-5; clone size: .; D gene: .
CDR3 DNA: TGTGCCAGCAGCTCCCGGGACAGGGATGGCTACACCTTC; CDR3 protein: CASSSRDRDGYTF; CDR3 length: 13; V gene: TRBV7-2; J gene: TRBJ1-2; clone size: .; D gene: TRBD1
CDR3 DNA: TGCAGTGCTAGAGGGGACTGGGAATATTACGAGCAGTACTTC; CDR3 protein: CSARGDWEYYEQYF; CDR3 length: 14; V gene: TRBV20-1; J gene: TRBJ2-7; clone size: .; D gene: .
CDR3 DNA: TGTGCCAGCAGCCAAGACTTACAGGGAAGTGAAAAACTGTTTTTT; CDR3 protein: CASSQDLQGSEKLFF; CDR3 length: 15; V gene: TRBV3-1; J gene: TRBJ1-4; clone size: .; D gene: .
CDR3 DNA: TGTGCCAGCAGCTCCACCGCCCACCCCGGGGAGCTGTTTTTT; CDR3 protein: CASSSTAHPGELFF; CDR3 length: 14; V gene: TRBV7-9; J gene: TRBJ2-2; clone size: .; D gene: .
CDR3 DNA: TGCAGTAATGCGGTCCAAGAGACCCAGTACTTC; CDR3 protein: CSNAVQETQYF; CDR3 length: 11; V gene: TRBV20-1; J gene: TRBJ2-5; clone size: .; D gene: .